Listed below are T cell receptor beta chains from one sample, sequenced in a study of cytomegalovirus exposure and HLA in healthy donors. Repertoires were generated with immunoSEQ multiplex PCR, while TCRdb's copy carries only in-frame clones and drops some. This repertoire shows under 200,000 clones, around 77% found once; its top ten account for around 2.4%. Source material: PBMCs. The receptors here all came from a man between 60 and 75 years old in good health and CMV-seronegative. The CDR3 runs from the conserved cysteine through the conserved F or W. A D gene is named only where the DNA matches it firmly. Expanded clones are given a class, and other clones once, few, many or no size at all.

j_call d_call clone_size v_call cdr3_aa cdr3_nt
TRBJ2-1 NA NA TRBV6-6 CASSSRGEQFF TGTGCCAGCAGTTCCAGGGGCGAGCAGTTCTTC
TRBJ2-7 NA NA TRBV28 CASRSSPGGSYEQYF TGTGCCAGCAGATCATCCCCAGGGGGGTCCTACGAGCAGTACTTC
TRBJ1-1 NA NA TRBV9 CASSPLRGPAEAFF TGTGCCAGCAGCCCACTGCGGGGGCCGGCTGAAGCTTTCTTT
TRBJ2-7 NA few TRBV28 CASSLQGTYEQYF TGTGCCAGCAGCCTCCAGGGAACCTACGAGCAGTACTTC
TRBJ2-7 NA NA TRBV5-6 CASSSIYEQYF TGTGCCAGCAGCTCTATCTACGAGCAGTACTTC
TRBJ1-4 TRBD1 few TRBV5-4 CASSQRQGTNEKLFF TGTGCCAGCAGCCAACGACAGGGGACTAATGAAAAACTGTTTTTT
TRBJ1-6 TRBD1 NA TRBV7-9 CASSLEGQGNSPLNF TGTGCCAGCAGCTTAGAGGGACAGGGGAATTCACCCCTCAACTTT
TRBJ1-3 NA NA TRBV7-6 CASSLYGSSNTIYF TGTGCCAGCAGCTTATACGGGTCCTCAAACACCATATATTTT
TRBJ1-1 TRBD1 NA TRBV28 CASSLGQEKGLRAFF TGTGCCAGCAGTCTGGGACAGGAAAAAGGACTCCGAGCTTTCTTT
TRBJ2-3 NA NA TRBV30 CAWSVGGLDTQYF TGTGCCTGGAGTGTAGGGGGATTGGATACGCAGTATTTT
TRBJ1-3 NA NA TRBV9 CASSVSGSGDTIYF TGTGCCAGCAGCGTATCCGGCTCCGGAGACACCATATATTTT
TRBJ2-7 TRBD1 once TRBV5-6 CASSLLEGQGIPYEQYF TGTGCCAGCAGCTTGCTCGAGGGACAGGGTATTCCCTACGAGCAGTACTTC
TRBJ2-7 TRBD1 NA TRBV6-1 CASSDVGRGYEQYF TGTGCCAGCAGTGACGTCGGCAGGGGGTACGAGCAGTACTTC
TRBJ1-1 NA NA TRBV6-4 CASSDLGNTEAFF TGTGCCAGCAGTGATCTAGGGAACACTGAAGCTTTCTTT
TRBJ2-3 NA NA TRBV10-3 CAISESLASDTQYF TGTGCCATCAGTGAGTCCCTAGCATCAGATACGCAGTATTTT
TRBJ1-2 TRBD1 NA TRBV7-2 CASSWPQDRVWGYGYPF TGTGCCAGCAGCTGGCCCCAAGACAGGGTTTGGGGCTATGGCTACCCCTTC
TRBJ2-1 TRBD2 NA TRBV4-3 CASSQAILAGHEQFF TGCGCCAGCAGCCAAGCAATCCTAGCGGGACATGAGCAGTTCTTC
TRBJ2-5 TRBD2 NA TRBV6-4 CASSGLAGFQETQYF TGTGCCAGCAGTGGACTAGCGGGTTTCCAAGAGACCCAGTACTTC
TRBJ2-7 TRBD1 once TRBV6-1 CASSEGFWQGVAYEQYF TGTGCCAGCAGTGAAGGGTTTTGGCAGGGGGTGGCCTACGAGCAGTACTTC
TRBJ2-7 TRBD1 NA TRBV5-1 CASSSTGTGNEQYF TGCGCCAGCAGCTCCACCGGGACAGGGAACGAGCAGTACTTC
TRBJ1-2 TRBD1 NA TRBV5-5 CASSHHKEGAHGYTF TGTGCCAGCAGCCACCATAAGGAGGGGGCTCATGGCTACACCTTC
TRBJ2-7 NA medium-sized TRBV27 CASSLQGGNYEQYF TGTGCCAGCAGTTTGCAGGGGGGAAACTACGAGCAGTACTTC
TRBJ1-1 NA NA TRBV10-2 CATRQDGRNTEAFF TGCGCCACAAGACAGGATGGAAGGAACACTGAAGCTTTCTTT
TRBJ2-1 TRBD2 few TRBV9 CASSARGTSGSYNEQFF TGTGCCAGCAGCGCGAGGGGGACTAGCGGCTCCTACAATGAGCAGTTCTTC
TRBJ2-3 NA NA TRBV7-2 CASSLSGQNTDTQYF TGTGCCAGCAGCTTATCAGGGCAGAACACAGATACGCAGTATTTT
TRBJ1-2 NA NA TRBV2 CASSEVQINYGYTF TGTGCCAGCAGTGAGGTCCAGATTAACTATGGCTACACCTTC
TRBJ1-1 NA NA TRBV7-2 CASSQTGDTEAFF TGTGCCAGCAGCCAAACGGGAGACACTGAAGCTTTCTTT
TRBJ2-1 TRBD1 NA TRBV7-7 CASSADRGNEQFF TGTGCCAGCAGCGCAGACAGGGGCAATGAGCAGTTCTTC
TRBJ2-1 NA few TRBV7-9 CSSSPTRNEQFF TGTTCCAGCAGCCCTACTCGGAATGAGCAGTTCTTC
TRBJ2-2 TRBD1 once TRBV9 CASSPGQGANTGELFF TGTGCCAGCAGCCCGGGACAGGGGGCGAACACCGGGGAGCTGTTTTTT
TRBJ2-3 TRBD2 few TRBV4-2 CASSPQAGGSDTQYF TGTGCCAGCAGCCCACAGGCGGGAGGTTCAGATACGCAGTATTTT
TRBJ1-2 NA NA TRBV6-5 CASSYLNYGYTF TGTGCCAGCAGCTATTTGAACTATGGCTACACCTTC
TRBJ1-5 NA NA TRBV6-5 CASRGLLNQPQHF TGTGCCAGCAGGGGACTCCTGAATCAGCCCCAGCATTTT
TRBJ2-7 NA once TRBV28 CASSSTGTLLYF TGTGCCAGCAGTTCAACAGGTACTCTTTTGTACTTC
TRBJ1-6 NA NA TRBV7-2 CASSPQGLGNSPLHF TGTGCCAGCAGCCCCCAGGGTCTCGGTAATTCACCCCTCCACTTT
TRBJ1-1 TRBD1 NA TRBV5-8 CASSLAWTGNLNTEAFF TGTGCCAGCAGCTTGGCCTGGACAGGGAACCTGAACACTGAAGCTTTCTTT
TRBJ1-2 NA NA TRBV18 CASSPKTQGKPIYGYTF TGTGCCAGCTCACCAAAAACCCAGGGGAAACCAATTTATGGCTACACCTTC
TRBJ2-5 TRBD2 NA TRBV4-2 CASSQDVGTSGEETQYF TGTGCCAGCAGCCAAGATGTAGGGACTAGCGGAGAAGAGACCCAGTACTTC
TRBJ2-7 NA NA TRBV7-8 CASSLAREQYF TGTGCCAGCAGCTTAGCCAGAGAGCAGTACTTC
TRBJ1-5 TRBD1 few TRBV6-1 CASSGGTGGTRAQHF TGTGCCAGCAGTGGAGGGACAGGGGGGACTAGGGCCCAGCATTTT
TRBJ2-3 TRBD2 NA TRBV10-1 CASRASGPADTQYF TGCGCCAGCAGGGCTAGCGGTCCGGCAGATACGCAGTATTTT
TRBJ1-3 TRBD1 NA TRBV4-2 CASSPDRETGNTIYF TGTGCCAGCAGCCCCGACAGGGAGACTGGAAACACCATATATTTT
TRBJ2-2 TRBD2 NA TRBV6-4 CASSDNSGGNTGELFF TGTGCCAGCAGTGACAACAGCGGGGGGAACACCGGGGAGCTGTTTTTT
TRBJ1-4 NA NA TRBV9 CASSPGGGRNEKLFF TGTGCCAGCAGCCCTGGAGGCGGGCGTAATGAAAAACTGTTTTTT
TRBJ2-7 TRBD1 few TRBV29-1 CSVGQGGVYEQYF TGCAGCGTCGGACAGGGGGGTGTCTACGAGCAGTACTTC
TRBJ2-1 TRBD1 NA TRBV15 CATSRDLSTGRANEQFF TGTGCCACCAGCAGAGATCTCTCGACAGGGCGGGCGAATGAGCAGTTCTTC